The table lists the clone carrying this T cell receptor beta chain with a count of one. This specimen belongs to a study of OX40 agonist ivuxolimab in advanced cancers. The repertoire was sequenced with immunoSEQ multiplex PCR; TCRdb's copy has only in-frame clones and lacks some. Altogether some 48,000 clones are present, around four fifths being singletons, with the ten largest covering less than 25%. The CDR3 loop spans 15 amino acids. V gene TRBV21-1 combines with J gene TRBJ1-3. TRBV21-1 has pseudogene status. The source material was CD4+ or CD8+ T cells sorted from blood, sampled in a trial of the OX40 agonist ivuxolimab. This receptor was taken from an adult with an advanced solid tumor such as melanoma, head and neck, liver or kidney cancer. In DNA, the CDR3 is TGTGCCAGCGCCGGACCCCCACGCACTGGAAACACCATATATTTT. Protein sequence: CASAGPPRTGNTIYF.